The 25 T cell receptor beta chains in this list originate from one sample, sequenced in a study of CD8 T cells in ankylosing spondylitis. TCRdb itself ran the 5' RACE reads through MiXCR, one entry per CDR3 protein. Of hundreds of thousands of distinct CDR3 sequences listed, roughly 26% were seen once; the top ten hold about 0.9%. The study, taken as a whole, reports: In ankylosing spondylitis blood, a motif of seven to nine highly homologous TCR beta variants appeared characteristic.

For these receptors, no antigen is known. Input material: blood, either unsorted or a sorted T cell fraction (not recorded which). The receptors here all came from a male donor with ankylosing spondylitis.

This chain uses TRBV3-1 with TRBJ2-7; D remains unclear. V was cut by 2 bases and J by 4 bases, with 15 bases left in between. Germline CDR1 LGHDT, CDR2 YNNKEL (reference sequence). This CDR3 has 15 residues. In DNA, the CDR3 is TGTGCCAGCAGCCAAAGCCACGGCGCTGAATACGAGCAGTACTTC. Translation gives CASSQSHGAEYEQYF.

This clonotype has a handful of counts. This chain uses TRBV5-1 with TRBJ2-1, with 10 bases aligning to TRBD2. This CDR3 region has 14 residues. Losses at the gene ends were 4 bases for V and 8 bases for J; bases not matched to a gene: 6. CDR1 SGHRS and CDR2 YFSETQ come from the germline V gene. The chain's CDR3 is CASSEGLALDEQFF. CDR3 DNA: TGCGCCAGCAGCGAGGGACTAGCGCTGGATGAGCAGTTCTTC.

This clonotype came up a few times. This chain links TRBV7-9 with TRBJ1-2; 7 positions match TRBD1. The CDR3 is 16 residues long. J lost 8 bases, V lost 5 bases, and 17 bases had no gene match. Germline V gives CDR1 SEHNR, CDR2 FQNEAQ (reference sequence). The CDR3 loop reads CASSPTFEGARDGYTF. The CDR3 nucleotides read TGTGCCAGCAGCCCCACCTTTGAGGGGGCGAGGGACGGCTACACCTTC. Together with reference TRBV7-9 and TRBJ1-2, the CDR3 gives the full variable domain: DTGVSQNPRHKITKRGQNVTFRCDPISEHNRLYWYRQTLGQGPEFLTYFQNEAQLEKSRLLSDRFSAERPKGSFSTLEIQRTEQGDSAMYLCASSPTFEGARDGYTFGSGTRLTVV.

This clonotype was seen a handful of times. The chain recombines TRBV7-9 with TRBJ2-1; D ambiguous. Germline V gives CDR1 SEHNR, CDR2 FQNEAQ (reference sequence). Trimming took 0 bases from V and 16 from J, leaving 13 bases between them. This CDR3 is 12 amino acids long. The CDR3 coding sequence is TGTGCCAGCAGCTTAGCGGACGCCGTCGGATTCTTC. The encoded protein is CASSLADAVGFF. The full variable domain, with the rest looked up from reference TRBV7-9 and TRBJ2-1, is DTGVSQNPRHKITKRGQNVTFRCDPISEHNRLYWYRQTLGQGPEFLTYFQNEAQLEKSRLLSDRFSAERPKGSFSTLEIQRTEQGDSAMYLCASSLADAVGFFGPGTRLTVL.

This clonotype has just a few counts. The J gene is TRBJ1-2, the V gene TRBV11-2, with D hard to call. Trimming cost V 6 bases and J 5 bases, with 16 bases left between them. The CDR3 covers 14 residues. The germline V gene encodes CDR1 SGHAT and CDR2 FQNNGV. The CDR3 DNA reads TGTGCCAGCAGGAAGTTTTCCGAGGGATATGGCTACACCTTC. It yields the protein CASRKFSEGYGYTF.

This rearrangement joins TRBV15 to TRBJ2-2; 9 bases are a match to TRBD1. CDR1 LNHNV and CDR2 YYDKDF come from the germline V gene (reference sequence). This CDR3 has 17 amino acids. Germline trimming cut 9 bases from V and 0 bases from J; bases unmatched to any gene: 11. CDR3 nucleotides: TGTGCCACTAGGGACAGGGTTGGGGGAGCGAACACCGGGGAGCTGTTTTTT. Its translation: CATRDRVGGANTGELFF.

This clonotype was picked up many times. The chain couples TRBV7-8 to TRBJ2-1; the match to TRBD2 covers 11 bases. The V segment lost 1 base and the J segment 4 bases; nucleotides outside the gene matches: 3. This CDR3 spans 16 amino acids. Germline values: CDR1 SGHVS, CDR2 FQNEAQ. The CDR3 coding sequence is TGTGCCAGCAGCTTAGGGACTAGCGGGTCTTACAATGAGCAGTTCTTC. It yields the protein CASSLGTSGSYNEQFF.

The V gene is TRBV5-1, the J gene TRBJ2-1; 7 bases match TRBD1. CDR1 SGHRS and CDR2 YFSETQ come from the germline V gene. CDR3 length equals 16 residues. V trimming: 3 bases; J trimming: 5 bases; junction bases outside the gene matches: 11. Here the CDR3 reads CASSSARGTGHNEQFF. The CDR3 region has the DNA TGCGCCAGCAGCTCGGCCAGGGGGACGGGTCACAATGAGCAGTTCTTC.

This clonotype occurred a few times. This chain joins TRBV7-9 and TRBJ2-2, with 8 bases matching TRBD2. In germline, CDR1 is SEHNR, CDR2 FQNEAQ (reference sequence). The CDR3 loop spans 16 amino acids. Losses at the gene ends were 5 bases for V and 7 bases for J; bases not matched to a gene: 12. The CDR3 bases are TGTGCCAGCAGCGGACGTACTAGCGGCCCCGGCGGGGAGCTGTTTTTT. Amino acids: CASSGRTSGPGGELFF.

The chain recombines TRBV10-3 with TRBJ2-5; the match to TRBD1 covers 7 bases. In germline, CDR1 is ENHRY, CDR2 SYGVKD. V lost 7 bases, J lost 2 bases, and 4 bases stayed unmatched. The CDR3 sequence is 13 residues long. This chain's CDR3 is CAITPGQQETQYF. In DNA, the CDR3 is TGTGCCATCACACCGGGACAGCAAGAGACCCAGTACTTC.

J is TRBJ2-7 and V is TRBV28; D uncertain. The CDR3 contains 14 residues. Trimming took off 3 bases at V and 3 bases at J, with 12 bases between the two ends. Germline assignment: CDR1 MDHEN and CDR2 SYDVKM. The CDR3, as DNA: TGTGCCAGCAGTTTGGTGGACCGAGTCTACGAGCAGTACGTC. Amino acid sequence: CASSLVDRVYEQYV.

The chain is built from TRBV6-6 and TRBJ1-1, with unresolved D. The CDR3 extends over 12 amino acids. With 6 bases removed from V and 6 bases from J, the gap between germline ends came to 11 bases. Looked up from germline, CDR1 is MNHNY and CDR2 is SVGAGI (reference sequence). CDR3 nucleotide sequence: TGTGCCAGCAGCCGCAGTCTCGCTGAAGCTTTCTTT. It encodes CASSRSLAEAFF.

This clonotype was found many times. The genes are TRBV20-1 and TRBJ2-3; D not certain. Germline V CDR1 and CDR2: DFQATT, SNEGSKA (reference sequence). V lost 0 bases and J 6 bases, leaving 10 bases between the germline ends. The CDR3 is 13 amino acids. The CDR3 coding sequence is TGCAGTGCTAGAGATTGGAGCGTGGATACGCAGTATTTT. Translating gives CSARDWSVDTQYF.

The chain uses TRBV2 and TRBJ2-6; perhaps TRBD2 as D (6 bases). The CDR3 has 15 residues. The V end was cut by 8 bases, the J end by 0 bases, with 11 bases between. The germline CDR1 and CDR2 sequences are SNHLY and FYNNEI. Written as DNA, the CDR3 is TGTGCCAGCGGGGGGAAAGACTCTGGGGCCAACGTCCTGACTTTC. Translation: CASGGKDSGANVLTF.

This clonotype was seen more than once but under ten times. CDR3 sequence reads: CASSLGGGQEVAFF. CDR3 nucleotide sequence: TGTGCCAGCAGCCTGGGGGGGGGACAGGAGGTTGCTTTCTTT. The chain joins TRBV7-2 to TRBJ1-1; 8 positions match TRBD1. CDR3 length: 14 amino acids. J lost 11 bases, V lost 5 bases, and 13 bases had no gene match. Germline assignment: CDR1 SGHTA and CDR2 FQGNSA.

This chain connects TRBV7-2 to TRBJ2-5, with 9 positions matching TRBD2. Germline values: CDR1 SGHTA, CDR2 FQGNSA. This CDR3 comprises 16 residues. V lost 3 bases and J lost 5; bases outside the gene matches: 10. CDR3 sequence: CASSFRFTSGSETQYF. As DNA, the CDR3 is TGTGCCAGCAGCTTTCGGTTTACTAGCGGGTCGGAGACCCAGTACTTC.

The chain is built from TRBV5-1 and TRBJ2-4; D might be TRBD1 (6 bases). V was clipped by 6 bases and J by 6 bases, with 16 bases between them. Germline CDR1 is SGHRS and CDR2 is YFSETQ. There are 14 residues in the CDR3. DNA of the CDR3: TGCGCCAGCAATCTAGGACAGTCGGGAAACATTCAGTACTTC. Protein sequence: CASNLGQSGNIQYF.

This clonotype turned up a few times. The V call is TRBV18, the J call TRBJ1-4; D unresolved. CDR1 and CDR2 (germline): KGHSH, LQKENI. V lost 1 base, J lost 0 bases, and 6 bases lay in between. CDR3 size: 15 residues. The CDR3 protein is CASSPQVATNEKLFF. The CDR3, as DNA: TGTGCCAGCTCACCACAGGTTGCAACTAATGAAAAACTGTTTTTT.

This chain connects TRBV6-1 to TRBJ2-1, with TRBD1 matching 8 bases. J gave up 0 bases and V 7 bases, and 11 bases lay outside the gene matches. The length of the CDR3 is 17 residues. In germline, CDR1 is MNHNS, CDR2 SASEGT. CDR3 sequence reads: CASIDPRGTGSYNEQFF. In nucleotides, the CDR3 is TGTGCCAGCATTGACCCTAGGGGGACAGGCTCCTACAATGAGCAGTTCTTC.

This clonotype came up a few times. The chain couples TRBV12-3 or TRBV12-4 to TRBJ2-1, with 9 bases that match TRBD2. The CDR3 contains 16 residues. J was trimmed by 7 bases and V by 5 bases; bases with no gene match: 12. Here the CDR3 DNA reads TGTGCCAGCAGTCCCAACGCGGGGGGGAAGGGAAATGAGCAGTTCTTC. Its protein is CASSPNAGGKGNEQFF.

Written as DNA, the CDR3 is TGTGCCAGCAGTTCTAGACTTAGCACAGATACGCAGTATTTT. Translating gives CASSSRLSTDTQYF. This sequence joins TRBV5-5 and TRBJ2-3; D not resolved. The CDR3 has 14 residues. Germline-derived CDR1 and CDR2 are SGHKS and YYEKEE (reference sequence). Trimming pared 5 bases from V and 0 bases from J, leaving 10 bases between. The whole variable domain, remainder taken from reference TRBV5-5 and TRBJ2-3, is DAGVTQSPTHLIKTRGQQVTLRCSPISGHKSVSWYQQVLGQGPQFIFQYYEKEERGRGNFPDRFSARQFPNYSSELNVNALLLGDSALYLCASSSRLSTDTQYFGPGTRLTVL.

This clonotype was seen a single time. The chain employs TRBV20-1 and TRBJ2-7, with TRBD2 matching 7 bases. This CDR3 has 16 amino acids. Germline lookup yields CDR1 DFQATT and CDR2 SNEGSKA (reference sequence). Trimming cost V 2 bases and J 2 bases; bases outside gene matches: 12. Here the CDR3 reads CSARSPTSGGTYEQYF. The CDR3 DNA is TGCAGTGCTAGATCTCCGACATCGGGAGGAACCTACGAGCAGTACTTC.

The V gene is TRBV30, the J gene TRBJ2-7; maybe TRBD2 (5 bases). CDR3 length: 11 residues. Germline V lookup: CDR1 GTSNPN, CDR2 SVGIG (reference sequence). V was pared by 2 bases and J by 4 bases, with 6 bases between. In DNA form, the CDR3 reads TGTGCCTGGAGTAGGGAGTACGAGCAGTACGTC. Encoded protein: CAWSREYEQYV.

The chain has TRBV20-1 and TRBJ1-1; D possibly corresponds to TRBD1 (5 bases). Per the germline V gene, CDR1 is DFQATT and CDR2 is SNEGSKA (reference sequence). The V end was cut by 0 bases, the J end by 5 bases, with 16 bases between. CDR3 length equals 15 residues. This CDR3 is CSAREPGSRNTEAFF. CDR3 nucleotide sequence: TGCAGTGCTAGAGAACCAGGGTCAAGGAATACTGAAGCTTTCTTT.

In this sample, this clonotype turned up a few times. The chain uses TRBV7-9 and TRBJ2-1; 9 positions agree with TRBD2. This CDR3 comprises 14 residues. V was pared by 5 bases and J by 7 bases, with 6 bases of the junction left unmatched. Looked up from germline, CDR1 is SEHNR and CDR2 is FQNEAQ (reference sequence). The CDR3 here is CASSPLLAGNEQFF. CDR3 in DNA: TGTGCCAGCAGCCCCCTGCTAGCGGGAAATGAGCAGTTCTTC. Drawing the rest from reference TRBV7-9 and TRBJ2-1, the complete variable domain is DTGVSQNPRHKITKRGQNVTFRCDPISEHNRLYWYRQTLGQGPEFLTYFQNEAQLEKSRLLSDRFSAERPKGSFSTLEIQRTEQGDSAMYLCASSPLLAGNEQFFGPGTRLTVL.